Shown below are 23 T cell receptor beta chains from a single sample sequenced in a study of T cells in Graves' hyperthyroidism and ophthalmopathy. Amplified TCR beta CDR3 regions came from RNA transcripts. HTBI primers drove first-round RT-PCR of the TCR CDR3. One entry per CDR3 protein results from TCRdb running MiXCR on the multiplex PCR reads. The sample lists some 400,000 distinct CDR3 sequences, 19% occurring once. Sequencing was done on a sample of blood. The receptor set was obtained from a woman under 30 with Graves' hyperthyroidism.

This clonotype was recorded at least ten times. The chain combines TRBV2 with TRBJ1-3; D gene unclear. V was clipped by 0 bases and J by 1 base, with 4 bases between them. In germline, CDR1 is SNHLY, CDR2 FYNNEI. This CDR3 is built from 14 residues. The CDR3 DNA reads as TGTGCCAGCAGTGAAGCGCTGTCTGGAAACACCATATATTTT. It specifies CASSEALSGNTIYF.

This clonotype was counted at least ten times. CDR3: CASTATGTASGEQYF. The CDR3 nucleotides are TGTGCCAGCACCGCAACCGGGACGGCCTCCGGCGAGCAGTACTTC. The chain employs TRBV2 and TRBJ2-7, with D perhaps matching TRBD1 or TRBD2 (5 bases each). Per the germline V gene, CDR1 is SNHLY and CDR2 is FYNNEI. This CDR3 spans 15 amino acids. Trimming pared 7 bases from V and 6 bases from J, leaving 22 bases between.

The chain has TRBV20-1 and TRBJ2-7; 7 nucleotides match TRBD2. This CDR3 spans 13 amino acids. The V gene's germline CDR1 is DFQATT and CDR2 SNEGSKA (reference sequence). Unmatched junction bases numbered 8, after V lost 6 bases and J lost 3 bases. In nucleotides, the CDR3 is TGCAGTGCCCGGGGACTAACCTTCTACGAGCAGTACTTC. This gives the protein CSARGLTFYEQYF.

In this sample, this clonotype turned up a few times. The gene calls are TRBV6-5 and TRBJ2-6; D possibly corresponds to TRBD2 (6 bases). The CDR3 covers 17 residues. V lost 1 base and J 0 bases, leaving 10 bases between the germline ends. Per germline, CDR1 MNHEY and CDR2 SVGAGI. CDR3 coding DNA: TGTGCCAGCAGTTACTGGGGGGAGGCCTCTGGGGCCAACGTCCTGACTTTC. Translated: CASSYWGEASGANVLTF.

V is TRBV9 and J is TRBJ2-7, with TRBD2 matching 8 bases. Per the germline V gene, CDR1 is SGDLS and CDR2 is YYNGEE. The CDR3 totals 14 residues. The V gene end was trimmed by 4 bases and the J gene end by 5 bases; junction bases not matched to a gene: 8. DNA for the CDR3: TGTGCCAGCAGCCCAAGCGGGAGTAGGCACGAGCAGTACTTC. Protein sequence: CASSPSGSRHEQYF.

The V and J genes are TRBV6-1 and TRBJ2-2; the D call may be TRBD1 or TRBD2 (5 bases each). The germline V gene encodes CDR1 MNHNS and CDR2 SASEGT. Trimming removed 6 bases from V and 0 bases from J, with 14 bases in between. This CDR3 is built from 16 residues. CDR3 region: CASRTRPGTNTGELFF. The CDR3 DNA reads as TGTGCCAGCAGAACTAGGCCAGGGACGAACACCGGGGAGCTGTTTTTT.

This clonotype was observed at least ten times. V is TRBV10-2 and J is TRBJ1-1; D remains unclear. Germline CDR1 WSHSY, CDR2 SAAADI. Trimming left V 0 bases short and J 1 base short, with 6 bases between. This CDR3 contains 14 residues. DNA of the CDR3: TGCGCCAGCAGTGAGTCCGGCCAGAACACTGAAGCTTTCTTT. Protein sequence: CASSESGQNTEAFF.

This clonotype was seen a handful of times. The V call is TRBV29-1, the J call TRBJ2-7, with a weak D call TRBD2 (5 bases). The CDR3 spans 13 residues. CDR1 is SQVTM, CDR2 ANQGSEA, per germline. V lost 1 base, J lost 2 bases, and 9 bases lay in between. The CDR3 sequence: CSVEAVGTYEQYF. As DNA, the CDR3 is TGCAGCGTTGAAGCAGTCGGGACCTACGAGCAGTACTTC.

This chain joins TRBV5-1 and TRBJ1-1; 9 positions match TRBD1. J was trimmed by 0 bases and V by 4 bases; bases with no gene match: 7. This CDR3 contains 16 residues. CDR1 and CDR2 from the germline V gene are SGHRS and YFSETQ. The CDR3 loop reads CASSHGTGSLNTEAFF. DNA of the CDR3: TGCGCCAGCAGCCATGGGACAGGGAGCCTGAACACTGAAGCTTTCTTT.

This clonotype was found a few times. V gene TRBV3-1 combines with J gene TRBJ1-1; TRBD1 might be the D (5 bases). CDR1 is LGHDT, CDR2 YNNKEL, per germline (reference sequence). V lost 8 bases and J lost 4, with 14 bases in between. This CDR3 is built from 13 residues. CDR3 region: CASGRGSGTEAFF. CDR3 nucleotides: TGTGCCAGCGGGAGGGGCTCGGGCACTGAAGCTTTCTTT.

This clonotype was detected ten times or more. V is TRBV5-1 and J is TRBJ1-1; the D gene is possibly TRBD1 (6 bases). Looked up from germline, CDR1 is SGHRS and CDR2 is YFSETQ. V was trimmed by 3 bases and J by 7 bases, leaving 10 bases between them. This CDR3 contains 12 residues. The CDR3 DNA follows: TGCGCCAGCAGCTCCGACAGGATTGAAGCTTTCTTT. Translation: CASSSDRIEAFF.

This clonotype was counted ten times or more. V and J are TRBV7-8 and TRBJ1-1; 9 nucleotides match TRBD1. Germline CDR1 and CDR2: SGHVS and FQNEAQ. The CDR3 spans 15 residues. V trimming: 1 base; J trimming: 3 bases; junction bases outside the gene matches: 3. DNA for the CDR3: TGTGCCAGCAGCTTAGAGGGACAGGGCGACACTGAAGCTTTCTTT. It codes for CASSLEGQGDTEAFF.

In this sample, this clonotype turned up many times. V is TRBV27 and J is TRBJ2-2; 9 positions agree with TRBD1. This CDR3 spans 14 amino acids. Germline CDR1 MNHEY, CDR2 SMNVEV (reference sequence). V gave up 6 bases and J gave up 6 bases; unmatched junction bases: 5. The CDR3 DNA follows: TGTGCCAGCAGAAACAGGGGGCAGGCCGGGGAGCTGTTTTTT. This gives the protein CASRNRGQAGELFF.

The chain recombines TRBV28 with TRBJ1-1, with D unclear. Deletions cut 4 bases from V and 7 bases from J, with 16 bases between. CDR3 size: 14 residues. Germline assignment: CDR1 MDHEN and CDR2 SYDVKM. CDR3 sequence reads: CASSSPSGRFEAFF. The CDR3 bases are TGTGCCAGCAGTTCTCCTTCAGGTAGATTTGAAGCTTTCTTT.

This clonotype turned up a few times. CDR3 sequence (DNA): TGTGCCAGCTCACCACCTGGACGGGGGTATGGCTACACCTTC. Translation: CASSPPGRGYGYTF. This sequence joins TRBV18 and TRBJ1-2; D is perhaps TRBD1 (5 bases). Trimming took 0 bases from V and 5 from J, leaving 10 bases between them. The length of the CDR3 is 14 residues. CDR1 is KGHSH, CDR2 LQKENI, per germline.

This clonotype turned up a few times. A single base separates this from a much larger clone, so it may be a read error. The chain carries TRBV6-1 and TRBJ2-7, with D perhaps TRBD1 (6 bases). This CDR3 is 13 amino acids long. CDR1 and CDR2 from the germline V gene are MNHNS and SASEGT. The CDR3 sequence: CAGSINRAYEQYF. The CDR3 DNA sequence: TGTGCCGGCAGTATCAACAGGGCCTACGAGCAGTACTTC.

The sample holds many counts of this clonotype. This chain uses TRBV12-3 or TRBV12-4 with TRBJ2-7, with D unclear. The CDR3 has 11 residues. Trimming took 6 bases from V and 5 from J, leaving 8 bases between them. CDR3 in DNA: TGTGCCAGCAGCTCTAGGAACGAGCAGTACTTC. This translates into CASSSRNEQYF.

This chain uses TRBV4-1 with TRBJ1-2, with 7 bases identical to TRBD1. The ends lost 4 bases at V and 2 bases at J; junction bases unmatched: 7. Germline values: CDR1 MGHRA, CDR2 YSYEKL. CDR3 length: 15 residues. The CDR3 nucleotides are TGCGCCAGCAGCCCTCCGACAGGGCAAAACTATGGCTACACCTTC. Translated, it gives CASSPPTGQNYGYTF.

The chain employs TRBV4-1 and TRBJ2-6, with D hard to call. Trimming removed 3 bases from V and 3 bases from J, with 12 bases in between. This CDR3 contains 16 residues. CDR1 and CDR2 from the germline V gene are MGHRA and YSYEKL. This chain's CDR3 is CASSQVPGIGANVLTF. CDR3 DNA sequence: TGCGCCAGCAGCCAGGTGCCCGGAATTGGGGCCAACGTCCTGACTTTC.

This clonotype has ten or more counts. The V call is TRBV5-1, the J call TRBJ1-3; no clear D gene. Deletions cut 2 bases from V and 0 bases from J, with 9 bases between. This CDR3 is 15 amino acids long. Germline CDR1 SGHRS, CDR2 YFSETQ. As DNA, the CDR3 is TGCGCCAGCAGCTTCGGCTCTAGCTCTGGAAACACCATATATTTT. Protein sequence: CASSFGSSSGNTIYF.

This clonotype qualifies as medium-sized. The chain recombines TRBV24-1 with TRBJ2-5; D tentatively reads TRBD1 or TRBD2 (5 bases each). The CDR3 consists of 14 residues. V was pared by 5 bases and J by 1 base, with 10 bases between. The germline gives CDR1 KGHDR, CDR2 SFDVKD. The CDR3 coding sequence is TGTGCCACCAGTGGTGCCGGGACCCAAGAGACCCAGTACTTC. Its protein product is CATSGAGTQETQYF.

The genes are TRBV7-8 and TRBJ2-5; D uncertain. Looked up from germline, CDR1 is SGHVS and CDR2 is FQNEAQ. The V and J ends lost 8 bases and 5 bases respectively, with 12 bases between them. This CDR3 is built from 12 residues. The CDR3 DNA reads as TGTGCCAGCTTAGAGTTGCGGGAGACCCAGTACTTC. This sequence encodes CASLELRETQYF.

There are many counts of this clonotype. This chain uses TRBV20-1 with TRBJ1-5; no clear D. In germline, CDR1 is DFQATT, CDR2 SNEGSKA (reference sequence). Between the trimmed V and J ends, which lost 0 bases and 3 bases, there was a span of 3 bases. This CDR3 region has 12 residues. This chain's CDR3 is CSARDPNQPQHF. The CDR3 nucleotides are TGCAGTGCTAGAGACCCCAATCAGCCCCAGCATTTT.